A few counts support the clone carrying this T cell receptor beta chain. CDR1 is SNHLY, CDR2 FYNNEI, per germline. V shed 5 bases and J shed 6 bases, with 10 bases lying between them. The CDR3 covers 13 residues. All sequencing subjects had displayed CD8+CD57+ cell expansion on flow cytometry. Patients were therapy-naive when their blood was sampled. The data were taken from a study of CD8+CD57+ T cells in acquired aplastic anemia. CDR3 and TCR beta VDJ profiling relied on a genomic DNA template. TCRdb reanalysed the reads using MiXCR and keeps one entry per CDR3 protein. Among some 150,000 distinct CDR3 sequences listed, over 70% were seen once.

Input material: sorted CD4+, CD8+, or CD8+CD57+ T cells (not recorded which) from PBMCs. The receptor was derived from a human donor with aplastic anemia. The genes are TRBV2 and TRBJ1-4, with D uncertain. For the CDR3, the DNA is TGTGCCAGCAGTCGCTTTAGGGATGAAAAACTGTTTTTT. Translating it yields CASSRFRDEKLFF.